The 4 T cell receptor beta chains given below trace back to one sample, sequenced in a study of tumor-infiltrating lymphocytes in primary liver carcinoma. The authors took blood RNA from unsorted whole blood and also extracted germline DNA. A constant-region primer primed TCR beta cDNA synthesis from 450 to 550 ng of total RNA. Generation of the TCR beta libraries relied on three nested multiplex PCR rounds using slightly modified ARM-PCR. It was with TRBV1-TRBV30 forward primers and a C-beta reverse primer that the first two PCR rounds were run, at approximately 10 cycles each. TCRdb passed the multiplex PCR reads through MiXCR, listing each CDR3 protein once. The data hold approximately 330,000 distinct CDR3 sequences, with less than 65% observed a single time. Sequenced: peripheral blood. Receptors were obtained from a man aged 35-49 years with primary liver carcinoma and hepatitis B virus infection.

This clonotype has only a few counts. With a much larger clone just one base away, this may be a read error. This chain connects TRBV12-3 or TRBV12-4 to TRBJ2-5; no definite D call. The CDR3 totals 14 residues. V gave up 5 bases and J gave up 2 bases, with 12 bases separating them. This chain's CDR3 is CASSDDIRQETQYF. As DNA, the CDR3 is TGTGCCAGCAGTGATGACATCCGACAAGAGACCCAGTACTTC.

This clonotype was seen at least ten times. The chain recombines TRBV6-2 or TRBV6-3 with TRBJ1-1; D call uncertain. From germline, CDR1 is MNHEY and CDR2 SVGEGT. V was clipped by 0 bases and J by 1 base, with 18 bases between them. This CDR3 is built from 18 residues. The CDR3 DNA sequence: TGTGCCAGCAGTTACTCGATTCGGCGGACGATACAGAACACTGAAGCTTTCTTT. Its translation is CASSYSIRRTIQNTEAFF.

The CDR3 bases are TGTGCCAGTAGTAAGGACAGGGAAGGGGAGCTGTTTTTT. Translated: CASSKDREGELFF. The chain carries TRBV19 and TRBJ2-2; 8 bases align to TRBD1. The V and J ends lost 4 bases and 8 bases, in that order; junction bases with no gene match: 3. Germline V gives CDR1 LNHDA, CDR2 SQIVND (reference sequence). The CDR3 contains 13 residues. Variable domain in full (rest from reference TRBV19 and TRBJ2-2): DGGITQSPKYLFRKEGQNVTLSCEQNLNHDAMYWYRQDPGQGLRLIYYSQIVNDFQKGDIAEGYSVSREKKESFPLTVTSAQKNPTAFYLCASSKDREGELFFGEGSRLTVL.

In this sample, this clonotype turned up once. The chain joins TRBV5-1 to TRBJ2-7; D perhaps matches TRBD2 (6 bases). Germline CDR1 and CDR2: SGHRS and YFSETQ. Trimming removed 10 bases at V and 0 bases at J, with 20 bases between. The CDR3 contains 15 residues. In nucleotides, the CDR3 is TGCGCCCGGAGCACCGGGACTGCAAACTCCTACGAGCAGTACTTC. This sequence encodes CARSTGTANSYEQYF.